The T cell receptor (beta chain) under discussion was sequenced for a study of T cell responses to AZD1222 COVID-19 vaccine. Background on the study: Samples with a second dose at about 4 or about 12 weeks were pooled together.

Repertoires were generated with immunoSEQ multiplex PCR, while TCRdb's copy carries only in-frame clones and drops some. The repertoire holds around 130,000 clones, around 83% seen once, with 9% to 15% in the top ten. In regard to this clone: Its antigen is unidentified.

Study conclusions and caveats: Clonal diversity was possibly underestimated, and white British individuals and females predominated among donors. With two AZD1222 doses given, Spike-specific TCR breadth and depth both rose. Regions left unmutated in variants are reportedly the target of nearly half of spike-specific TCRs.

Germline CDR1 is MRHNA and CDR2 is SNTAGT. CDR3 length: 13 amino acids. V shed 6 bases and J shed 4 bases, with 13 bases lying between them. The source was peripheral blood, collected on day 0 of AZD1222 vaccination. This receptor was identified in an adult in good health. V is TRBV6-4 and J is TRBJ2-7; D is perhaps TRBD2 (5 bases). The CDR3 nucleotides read TGTGCCAGCAGCCCCGGGGTAGGGTACGAGCAGTACTTC. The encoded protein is CASSPGVGYEQYF.